This entry describes one T cell receptor (beta chain). What this receptor recognizes is not known. Base qualities are missing; no much larger clone stands one base away. The sample originates from a study of blood T cell repertoires in COVID-19 (dated by TCRdb to the early 2020s). About the study as a whole: The collaborator samples originated in the United States, Italy and Spain and spanned the acute and convalescent phases of COVID-19. The prospective study material was composed of cDNA or gDNA derived from T cells, B-cell-depleted T cells, or PBMCs. Deeply sampled blood TCRbeta repertoires from subjects exposed to, actively infected with, or recovered from COVID-19 were included in the dataset. The repertoires were released in a freely available public database intended as a resource for research on the immune response to SARS-CoV-2. Samples were obtained from the ongoing ImmuneRACE study (first 160 participants) and from over 1,000 subjects provided by 6 global collaborators. The sample metadata nearly always contained a de-identified subject ID, COVID-19 status, age in years and sex. Where available, HLA class I and class II types were taken from metadata supplied by the sample provider and were not determined by assay-based typing.

TCRbeta CDR3 regions were amplified from genomic DNA using the immunoSEQ Assay, a bias-controlled multiplex PCR. Per the authors' processing: Within the assay, amplification of reference gene primers was used to estimate how many nucleated cells each sample contained. To quantify the absolute abundance of each unique TCRbeta CDR3 rearrangement, sequence reads were collapsed and filtered. For each sample, productive Simpson clonality was calculated as the square root of Simpson's diversity index over productive rearrangements. TCRdb took over this immuneACCESS table, retaining in-frame rearrangements with V and J assigned. Such tables are incomplete; in checked studies, under half of the missing clones stem from an unresolved V gene, and the remainder is unexplained. That table supplies the V and J calls and clone size; D and trimming were determined from the DNA. This sample holds roughly 110,000 clones; approximately 89% were observed only once. 6.8% of the sample is taken by the ten largest.

Study-wide conclusions, independent of this receptor: The amount of clinical and demographic metadata varied by source and participant and was provided uncurated.

Whole blood was collected in K2EDTA tubes by collaborating institutions according to the institutions' own protocols. Collaborator samples were shipped for TCRbeta analysis as frozen whole blood, isolated PBMCs, or DNA extracted from either sample type. The CDR3 goes from the cysteine to the phenylalanine over 14 residues. This entry keeps only the CDR3 DNA: 42 bases, framed from base 1. The germline V gene (reference sequence) gives CDR1 as SEHNR and CDR2 as FQNEAQ. The V and J ends are trimmed by 1 base and 2 bases, leaving 8 bases between them. Here the chain combines TRBV7-9 and TRBJ1-2; confidence is insufficient to name the D gene. Specimen: peripheral blood. This receptor was obtained from a man aged 50 to 59 with active or convalescent COVID-19. The sequenced DNA: TGTGCCAGCAGCTTAGGCGGCGGAAACTATGGCTACACCTTC. Its product reads: CASSLGGGNYGYTF.